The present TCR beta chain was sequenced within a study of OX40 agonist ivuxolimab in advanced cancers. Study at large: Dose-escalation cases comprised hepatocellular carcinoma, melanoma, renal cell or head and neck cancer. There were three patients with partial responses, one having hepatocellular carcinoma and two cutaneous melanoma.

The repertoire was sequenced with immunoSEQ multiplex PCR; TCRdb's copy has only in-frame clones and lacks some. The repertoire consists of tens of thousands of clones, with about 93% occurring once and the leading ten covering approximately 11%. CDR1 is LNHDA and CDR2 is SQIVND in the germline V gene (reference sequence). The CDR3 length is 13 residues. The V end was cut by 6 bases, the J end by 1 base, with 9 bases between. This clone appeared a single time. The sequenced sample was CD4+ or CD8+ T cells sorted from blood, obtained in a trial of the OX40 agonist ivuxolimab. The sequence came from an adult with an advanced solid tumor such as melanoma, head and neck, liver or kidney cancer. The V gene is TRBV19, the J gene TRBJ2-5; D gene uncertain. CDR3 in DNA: TGTGCCAGTAGGGGTTTAGCCCAAGAGACCCAGTACTTC. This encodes CASRGLAQETQYF.